This passage covers 16 T cell receptor beta chains from one sample sequenced in a study of blood T cell repertoires in COVID-19. This table comes from immunoSEQ multiplex PCR, and its TCRdb copy is limited to in-frame clones, with some not included. The sample contains some 96,000 clones, about nine tenths of which appear only once. The sample consisted of peripheral blood. Receptors were obtained from a man aged 45-65 years with acute or convalescent COVID-19.

The chain carries TRBV7-9 and TRBJ2-4, with 8 positions matching TRBD1. Per the germline V gene, CDR1 is SEHNR and CDR2 is FQNEAQ (reference sequence). The CDR3 consists of 16 residues. The V and J ends lost 3 bases and 4 bases, in that order; junction bases with no gene match: 8. In DNA form, the CDR3 reads TGTGCCAGCAGCTTGTTGGACAGGGCTGGAAAAAACATTCAGTACTTC. Amino acids: CASSLLDRAGKNIQYF.

The chain employs TRBV5-5 and TRBJ2-7; 7 positions agree with TRBD2. The germline V gene encodes CDR1 SGHKS and CDR2 YYEKEE (reference sequence). V shed 4 bases, J shed 1 base, and the junction held 8 bases outside the gene matches. The CDR3 runs 15 residues. This CDR3 reads CASSLTSSASYEQYF. In DNA, the CDR3 is TGTGCCAGCAGCCTGACTAGCTCAGCTTCCTACGAGCAGTACTTC.

This chain uses TRBV2 with TRBJ2-5; TRBD2 agrees at 13 bases. The CDR3 contains 19 residues. Trimming took 7 bases from V and 7 from J; bases not matched to a gene: 21. Germline CDR1 SNHLY, CDR2 FYNNEI. CDR3 sequence: CASINLQDPGLAGRVTQYF. In nucleotides, the CDR3 is TGTGCCAGCATTAATTTGCAGGACCCGGGACTAGCGGGAAGGGTGACCCAGTACTTC.

This clone was observed once. The chain employs TRBV19 and TRBJ2-2; D might be TRBD2 (5 bases). Germline V gene data show CDR1 as LNHDA and CDR2 as SQIVND (reference sequence). The CDR3 extends over 16 amino acids. Deletions cut 7 bases from V and 0 bases from J, with 15 bases between. The CDR3 reads CASTYSATTNTGELFF. The CDR3 DNA follows: TGTGCCAGTACCTATAGCGCGACAACGAACACCGGGGAGCTGTTTTTT.

The V and J genes are TRBV7-8 and TRBJ2-1; TRBD2 agrees at 7 bases. The CDR3 has 16 residues. Trimming at V came to 5 bases and at J to 0 bases, leaving 7 bases not matched to a gene. The germline V gene has CDR1 SGHVS and CDR2 FQNEAQ. CDR3 sequence (DNA): TGTGCCAGCAGCCGGGTTGGACTAGGCTCCTACAATGAGCAGTTCTTC. It encodes CASSRVGLGSYNEQFF.

The chain combines TRBV7-6 with TRBJ1-5, with D unclear. Trimming cost V 5 bases and J 6 bases, with 17 bases left between them. Germline values: CDR1 SGHVS, CDR2 FNYEAQ. This CDR3 is 15 amino acids long. The CDR3 here is CASSKDTGGSQPQHF. The CDR3 nucleotides read TGTGCCAGCAGCAAAGACACCGGCGGGAGTCAGCCCCAGCATTTT. The full variable domain, with the rest looked up from reference TRBV7-6 and TRBJ1-5, is GAGVSQSPRYKVTKRGQDVALRCDPISGHVSLYWYRQALGQGPEFLTYFNYEAQQDKSGLPNDRFSAERPEGSISTLTIQRTEQRDSAMYRCASSKDTGGSQPQHFGDGTRLSIL.

This rearrangement joins TRBV24-1 to TRBJ1-5; D is undetermined. This CDR3 contains 15 residues. Germline values: CDR1 KGHDR, CDR2 SFDVKD. Trimming removed 5 bases at V and 3 bases at J, with 13 bases between. DNA of the CDR3: TGTGCCACCAGTGGGGCGGAGGGATCCAATCAGCCCCAGCATTTT. It translates to CATSGAEGSNQPQHF.

This clone was seen more than once but under ten times. The CDR3: CASSLGTSGRAYEQFF. CDR3 DNA sequence: TGCGCCAGCAGCCTCGGGACTAGCGGGAGGGCCTATGAGCAGTTCTTC. The chain links TRBV5-1 to TRBJ2-1; 16 bases line up with TRBD2. V lost 4 bases, J lost 8 bases, and 6 bases stayed unmatched. CDR3 length: 16 amino acids. Germline V lookup: CDR1 SGHRS, CDR2 YFSETQ.

The rearrangement uses TRBV29-1 and TRBJ2-5; D is possibly TRBD1 (5 bases). CDR3 length: 12 amino acids. In germline, CDR1 is SQVTM, CDR2 ANQGSEA. V was trimmed by 5 bases and J by 3 bases, leaving 10 bases between them. The CDR3 bases are TGCAGCGTTCTGCAGGGTAAAGAGACCCAGTACTTC. Its translation: CSVLQGKETQYF.

J is TRBJ1-4 and V is TRBV4-2; D ambiguous. The germline gives CDR1 LGHNA, CDR2 YNFKEQ. The ends were cut back, 3 bases at V and 2 bases at J, with 13 bases in the middle. The CDR3 consists of 16 residues. The CDR3 reads CASSQTERATNEKLFF. The CDR3 nucleotides read TGTGCCAGCAGCCAGACCGAGAGGGCTACTAATGAAAAACTGTTTTTT.

To note about this clone: This same CDR3 is encoded by further DNA sequences in the sample. This chain uses TRBV18 with TRBJ1-2; D perhaps matches TRBD1 (5 bases). Germline-derived CDR1 and CDR2 are KGHSH and LQKENI. The CDR3 covers 13 residues. The V gene lost 2 bases and the J gene lost 3 bases, with 7 bases spanning the gap. CDR3 nucleotide sequence: TGTGCCAGCTCACCAGCGGGGGACTATGGCTACACCTTC. Translation: CASSPAGDYGYTF.

This clone was detected only once. CDR3 sequence reads: CASSPDRGRPDTQYF. CDR3 nucleotide sequence: TGTGCCAGCTCACCGGACAGGGGAAGGCCAGATACGCAGTATTTT. The chain has TRBV18 and TRBJ2-3; 9 nucleotides align to TRBD1. Germline V gene data show CDR1 as KGHSH and CDR2 as LQKENI. After removal of 3 bases from V and 4 bases from J, the junction contained 5 bases not matched to a gene. The CDR3 is 15 residues long.

In this sample, this clone turned up a few times. The chain has TRBV5-6 and TRBJ2-7, with 7 bases matching TRBD2. The CDR3 has 16 residues. CDR1 is SGHDT, CDR2 YYEEEE, per germline. The V and J ends lost 3 bases and 4 bases, in that order; junction bases with no gene match: 13. Here the CDR3 reads CASSSPPTSASYEQYF. The CDR3 nucleotides read TGTGCCAGCAGCTCACCACCCACTAGCGCTAGTTACGAGCAGTACTTC.

V usage is TRBV7-2 and J usage is TRBJ1-2, with 7 bases matching TRBD1. This CDR3 comprises 13 residues. The junction had 4 bases not matched to a gene; V was cut back by 5 bases and J by 4 bases. The V gene's germline CDR1 is SGHTA and CDR2 FQGNSA. For the CDR3, the DNA is TGTGCCAGCAGCCCCGACAGGGTCTATGGCTACACCTTC. Encoded protein: CASSPDRVYGYTF.

The rearrangement uses TRBV11-2 and TRBJ2-7; TRBD2 matches at 13 bases. Germline CDR1 reads SGHAT; CDR2 reads FQNNGV. This CDR3 is built from 14 residues. The J segment lost 8 bases and the V segment lost 5 bases, leaving 6 bases of the junction unmatched. CDR3 in DNA: TGTGCCAGCAGCCTAAGGACTAGCGGGAGTAAGCAGTACTTC. Its protein is CASSLRTSGSKQYF.

This clone was recorded a few times. V and J are TRBV7-9 and TRBJ2-2; tentatively, D is TRBD2 (6 bases). The CDR3 loop spans 15 amino acids. The ends were cut back, 4 bases at V and 8 bases at J, with 17 bases in the middle. CDR1 is SEHNR, CDR2 FQNEAQ, per germline (reference sequence). The CDR3 DNA is TGTGCCAGCAGCTCCTCCCCTAGCGATGATGGGGAGCTGTTTTTT. The encoded protein is CASSSSPSDDGELFF.